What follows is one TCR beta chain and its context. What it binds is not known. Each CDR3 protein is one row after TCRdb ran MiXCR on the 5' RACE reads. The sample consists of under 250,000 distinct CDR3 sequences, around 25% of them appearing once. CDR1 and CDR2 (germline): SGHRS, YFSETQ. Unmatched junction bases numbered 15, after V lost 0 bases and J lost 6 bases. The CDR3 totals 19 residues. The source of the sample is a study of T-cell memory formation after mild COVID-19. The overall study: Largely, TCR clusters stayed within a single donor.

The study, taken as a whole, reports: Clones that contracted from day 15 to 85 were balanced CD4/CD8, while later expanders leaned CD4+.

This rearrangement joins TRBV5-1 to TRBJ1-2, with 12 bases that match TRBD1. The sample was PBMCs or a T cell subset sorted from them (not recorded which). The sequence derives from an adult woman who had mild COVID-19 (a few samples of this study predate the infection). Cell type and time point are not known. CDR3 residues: CASSLGDRGQPLGSDGYTF. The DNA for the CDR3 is TGCGCCAGCAGCTTGGGGGACAGGGGGCAGCCACTTGGGAGCGATGGCTACACCTTC. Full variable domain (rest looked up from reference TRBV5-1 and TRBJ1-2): KAGVTQTPRYLIKTRGQQVTLSCSPISGHRSVSWYQQTPGQGLQFLFEYFSETQRNKGNFPGRFSGRQFSNSRSEMNVSTLELGDSALYLCASSLGDRGQPLGSDGYTFGSGTRLTVV.